This paragraph reports one TCR beta chain. Its antigen is unidentified. Trimming shortened V by 5 bases and J by 5 bases, and 15 bases separated the two germline ends. The CDR3 has 14 residues. The germline V gene has CDR1 MNHEY and CDR2 SMNVEV (reference sequence). The source of the sample is a study of regulatory and conventional T cells in RAG deficiency. Whole-study findings and limits: Patient subsets had shorter CDR3s; Omenn Treg-Tconv overlap exceeded 90%.

Produced via immunoSEQ multiplex PCR; TCRdb's table is partial and in-frame only. The table shows about 32,000 clones, with approximately 89% occurring only once. The same sample was also used in a study of regulatory T cells. Per that paper: The PCR used 52 TRBV and 13 TRBJ primers. Patient repertoires had restricted TRB V-J pairs and skewed V and J usage, most in Tregs.

Sequencing used CD8+ T cells sorted from blood. J is TRBJ1-1 and V is TRBV27; no definite D call. The sequence was collected from a human donor in good health. In DNA form, the CDR3 reads TGTGCCAGCAGTCGACTCCCGGTAGGTACTGAAGCTTTCTTT. Protein sequence: CASSRLPVGTEAFF.